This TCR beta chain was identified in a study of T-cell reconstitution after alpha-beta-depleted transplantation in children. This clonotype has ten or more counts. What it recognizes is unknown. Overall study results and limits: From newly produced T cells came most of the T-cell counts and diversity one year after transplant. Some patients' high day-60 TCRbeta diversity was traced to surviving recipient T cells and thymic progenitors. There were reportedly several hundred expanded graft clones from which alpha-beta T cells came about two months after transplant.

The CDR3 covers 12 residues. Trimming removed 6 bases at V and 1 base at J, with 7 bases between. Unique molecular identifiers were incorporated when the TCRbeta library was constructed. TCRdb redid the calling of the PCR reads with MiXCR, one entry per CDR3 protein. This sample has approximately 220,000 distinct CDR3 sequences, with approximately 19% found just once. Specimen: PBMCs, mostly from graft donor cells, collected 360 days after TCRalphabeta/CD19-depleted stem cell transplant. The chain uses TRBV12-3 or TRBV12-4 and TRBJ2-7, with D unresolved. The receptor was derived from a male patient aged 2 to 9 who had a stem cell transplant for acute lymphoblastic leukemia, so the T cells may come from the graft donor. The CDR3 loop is CASRGPSYEQYF. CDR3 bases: TGTGCCAGCAGAGGACCTTCCTACGAGCAGTACTTC.